The present T cell receptor beta chain was sequenced within a study of identical twins. Through template switching, a universal primer site was introduced, and the cDNA contained unique molecular identifiers. TCRdb re-called the 5' RACE reads with MiXCR, one entry per CDR3 protein. The sample has around 1.7 million distinct CDR3 sequences, roughly 35% seen once. Regarding this clonotype: As yet, its antigen is unknown. A read error may explain this, as a much larger clone is one base away.

Germline V gives CDR1 SGHTA, CDR2 FQGNSA. V was cut by 1 base and J by 5 bases, with 3 bases left in between. The CDR3 runs to 12 residues. Study-level points and caveats: Researchers reported weaker excess twin sharing in beta out-of-frame sequences. Models predicted too little out-of-frame TCR alpha sharing in monozygotic twins. There is a chance that invariant MAIT and iNKT cells partially muddied zero-insertion analyses.

The sequence was collected from a newborn girl in good health. J is TRBJ1-5 and V is TRBV7-2; D is uncertain. Material for sequencing was cord blood. The CDR3: CASSLDHQPQHF. CDR3 DNA sequence: TGTGCCAGCAGCTTAGACCATCAGCCCCAGCATTTT.